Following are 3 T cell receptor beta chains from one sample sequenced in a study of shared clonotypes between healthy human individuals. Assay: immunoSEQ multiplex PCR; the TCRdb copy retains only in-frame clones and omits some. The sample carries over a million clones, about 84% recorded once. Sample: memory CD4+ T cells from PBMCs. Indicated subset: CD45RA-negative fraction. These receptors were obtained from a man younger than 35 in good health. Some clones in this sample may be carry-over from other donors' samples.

CDR3 residues: CASSSDTDTQYF. The CDR3 nucleotides are TGTGCCAGCAGCTCAGACACAGATACGCAGTATTTT. This rearrangement joins TRBV11-3 to TRBJ2-3, with D uncertain. CDR1 is SGHNT, CDR2 YENEEA, per germline. This CDR3 region has 12 residues. Trimming stripped 4 bases from V and 2 bases from J, with 4 bases between.

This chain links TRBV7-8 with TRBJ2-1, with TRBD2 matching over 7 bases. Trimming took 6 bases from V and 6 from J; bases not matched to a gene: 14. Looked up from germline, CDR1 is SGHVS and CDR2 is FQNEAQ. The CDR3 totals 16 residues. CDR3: CASSPSLAGVANEQFF. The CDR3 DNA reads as TGTGCCAGCAGTCCGTCTCTGGCGGGAGTTGCCAATGAGCAGTTCTTC.

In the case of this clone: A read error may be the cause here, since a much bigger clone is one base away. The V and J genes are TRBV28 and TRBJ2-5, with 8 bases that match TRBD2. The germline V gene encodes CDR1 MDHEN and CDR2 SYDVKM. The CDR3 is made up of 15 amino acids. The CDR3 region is CTSSSPRREEETQYF. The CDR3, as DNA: TGTACCAGCAGTTCCCCCCGGCGGGAGGAGGAGACCCAGTACTTC.